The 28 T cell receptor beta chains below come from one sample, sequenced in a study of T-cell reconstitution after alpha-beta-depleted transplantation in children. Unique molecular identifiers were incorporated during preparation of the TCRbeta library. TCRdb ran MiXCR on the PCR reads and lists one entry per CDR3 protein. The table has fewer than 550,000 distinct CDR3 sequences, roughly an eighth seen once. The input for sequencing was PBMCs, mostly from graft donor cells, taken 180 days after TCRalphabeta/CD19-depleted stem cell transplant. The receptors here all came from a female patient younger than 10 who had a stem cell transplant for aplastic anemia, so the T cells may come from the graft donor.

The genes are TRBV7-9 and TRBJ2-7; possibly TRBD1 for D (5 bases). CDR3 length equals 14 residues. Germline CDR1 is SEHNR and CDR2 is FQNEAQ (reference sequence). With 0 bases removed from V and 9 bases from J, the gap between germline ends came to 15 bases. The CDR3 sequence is CASSLADSRVRQYF. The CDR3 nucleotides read TGTGCCAGCAGCTTAGCCGATTCCAGGGTGAGGCAGTACTTC. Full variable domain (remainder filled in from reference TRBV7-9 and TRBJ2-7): DTGVSQNPRHKITKRGQNVTFRCDPISEHNRLYWYRQTLGQGPEFLTYFQNEAQLEKSRLLSDRFSAERPKGSFSTLEIQRTEQGDSAMYLCASSLADSRVRQYFGPGTRLTVT.

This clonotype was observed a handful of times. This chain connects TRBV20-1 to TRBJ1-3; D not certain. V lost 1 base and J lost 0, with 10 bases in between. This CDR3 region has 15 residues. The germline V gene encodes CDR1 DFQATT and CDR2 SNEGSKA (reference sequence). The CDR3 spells CSARGVENSGNTIYF. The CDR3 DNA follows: TGCAGTGCTAGAGGGGTAGAAAACTCTGGAAACACCATATATTTT.

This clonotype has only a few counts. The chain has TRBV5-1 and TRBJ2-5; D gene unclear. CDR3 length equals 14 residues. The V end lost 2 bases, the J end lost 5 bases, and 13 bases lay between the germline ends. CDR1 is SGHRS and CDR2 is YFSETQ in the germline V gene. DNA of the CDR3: TGCGCCAGCAGCTTCCCCTGGGAAGGGGAGACCCAGTACTTC. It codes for CASSFPWEGETQYF.

The CDR3 protein is CASSYRGPRTGELFF. The CDR3 nucleotides are TGTGCCAGCAGTTACAGGGGGCCTCGCACCGGGGAGCTGTTTTTT. The V call is TRBV6-5, the J call TRBJ2-2; 7 nucleotides line up with TRBD1. Per germline, CDR1 MNHEY and CDR2 SVGAGI. The CDR3 length is 15 residues. Trimming removed 2 bases from V and 4 bases from J; junction bases left unmatched: 4.

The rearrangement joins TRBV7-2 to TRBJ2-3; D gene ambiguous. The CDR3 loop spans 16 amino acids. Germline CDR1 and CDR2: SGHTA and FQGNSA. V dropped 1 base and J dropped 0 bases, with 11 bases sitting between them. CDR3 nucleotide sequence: TGTGCCAGCAGCTTAGTACGGCTAGAAAGCACAGATACGCAGTATTTT. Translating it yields CASSLVRLESTDTQYF.

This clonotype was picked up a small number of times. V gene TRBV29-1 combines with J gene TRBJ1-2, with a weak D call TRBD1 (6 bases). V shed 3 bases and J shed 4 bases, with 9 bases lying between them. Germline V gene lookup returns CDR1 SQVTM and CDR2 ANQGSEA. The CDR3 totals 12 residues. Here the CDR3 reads CSVERGIYGYTF. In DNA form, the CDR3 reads TGCAGCGTTGAGAGGGGGATCTATGGCTACACCTTC.

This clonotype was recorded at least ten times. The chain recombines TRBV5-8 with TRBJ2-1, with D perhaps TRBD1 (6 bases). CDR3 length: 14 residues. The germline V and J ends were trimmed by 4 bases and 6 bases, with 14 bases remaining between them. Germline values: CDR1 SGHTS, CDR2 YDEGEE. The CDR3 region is CASSRIDRPNEQFF. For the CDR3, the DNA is TGTGCCAGCAGCAGAATAGACAGGCCCAATGAGCAGTTCTTC.

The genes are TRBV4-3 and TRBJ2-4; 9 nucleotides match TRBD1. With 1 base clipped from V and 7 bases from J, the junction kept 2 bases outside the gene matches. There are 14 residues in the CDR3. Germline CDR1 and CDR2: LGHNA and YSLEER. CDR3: CASSQGTGVNIQYF. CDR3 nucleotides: TGCGCCAGCAGCCAAGGGACAGGGGTGAACATTCAGTACTTC.

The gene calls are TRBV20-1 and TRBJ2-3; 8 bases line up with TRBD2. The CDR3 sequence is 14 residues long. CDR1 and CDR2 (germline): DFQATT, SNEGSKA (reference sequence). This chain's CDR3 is CSAPTTSGTDTQYF. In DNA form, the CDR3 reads TGCAGCGCACCCACGACTAGCGGCACAGATACGCAGTATTTT.

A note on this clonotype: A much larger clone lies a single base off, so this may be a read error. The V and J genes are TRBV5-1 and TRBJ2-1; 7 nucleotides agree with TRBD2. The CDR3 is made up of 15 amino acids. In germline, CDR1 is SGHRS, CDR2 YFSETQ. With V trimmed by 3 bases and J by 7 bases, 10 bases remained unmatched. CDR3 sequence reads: CASSSRRTRRNEQFF. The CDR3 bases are TGCGCCAGCAGCTCCCGGCGGACTAGACGGAATGAGCAGTTCTTC.

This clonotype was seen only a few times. CDR3 residues: CASSPSGRAYTDTQYF. The CDR3 nucleotides read TGTGCCAGCAGTCCCTCGGGGCGGGCCTACACAGATACGCAGTATTTT. This chain links TRBV12-3 or TRBV12-4 with TRBJ2-3; D may match TRBD1 or TRBD2 (5 bases each). This CDR3 has 16 residues. Trimming took off 5 bases at V and 2 bases at J, with 17 bases between the two ends.

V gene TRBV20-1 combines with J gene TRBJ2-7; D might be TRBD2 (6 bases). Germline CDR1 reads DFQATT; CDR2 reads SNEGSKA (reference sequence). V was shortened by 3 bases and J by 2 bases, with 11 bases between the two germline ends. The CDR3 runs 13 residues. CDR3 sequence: CSASGSQAYEQYV. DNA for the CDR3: TGCAGTGCTAGCGGGAGCCAGGCCTACGAGCAGTACGTC.

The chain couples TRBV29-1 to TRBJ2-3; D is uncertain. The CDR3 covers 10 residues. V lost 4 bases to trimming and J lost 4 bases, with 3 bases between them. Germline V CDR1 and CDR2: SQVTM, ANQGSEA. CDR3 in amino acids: CSVVADTQYF. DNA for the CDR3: TGCAGCGTTGTCGCAGATACGCAGTATTTT.

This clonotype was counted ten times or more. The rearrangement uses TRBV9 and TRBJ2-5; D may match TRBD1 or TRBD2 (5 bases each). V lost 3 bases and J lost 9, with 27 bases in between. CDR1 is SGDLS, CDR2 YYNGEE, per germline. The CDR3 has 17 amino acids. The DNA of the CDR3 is TGTGCCAGCAGCGCCTCCATGTCCCGGGACCGGGATGGGGCCCAGTACTTC. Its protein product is CASSASMSRDRDGAQYF.

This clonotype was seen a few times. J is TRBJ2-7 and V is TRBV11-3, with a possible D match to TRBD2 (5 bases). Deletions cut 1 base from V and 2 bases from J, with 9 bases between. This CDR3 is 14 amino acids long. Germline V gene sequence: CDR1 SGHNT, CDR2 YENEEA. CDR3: CASSLAFGTYEQYF. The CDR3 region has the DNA TGTGCCAGCAGCTTAGCTTTCGGGACCTACGAGCAGTACTTC.

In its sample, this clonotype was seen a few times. The CDR3 protein is CASSLYVREVAYNEQFF. DNA for the CDR3: TGTGCCAGCAGCTTATATGTGCGGGAGGTGGCATACAATGAGCAGTTCTTC. The chain uses TRBV7-2 and TRBJ2-1, with 8 bases aligning to TRBD2. Losses at the gene ends were 2 bases for V and 4 bases for J; bases not matched to a gene: 10. Germline V gene sequence: CDR1 SGHTA, CDR2 FQGNSA. The length of the CDR3 is 17 residues.

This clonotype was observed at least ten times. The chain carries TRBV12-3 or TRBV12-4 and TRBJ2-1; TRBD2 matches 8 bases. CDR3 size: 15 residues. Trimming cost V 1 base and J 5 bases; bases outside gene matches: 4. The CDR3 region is CASSLGGRYHNEQFF. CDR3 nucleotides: TGTGCCAGCAGTTTAGGCGGGAGGTACCACAATGAGCAGTTCTTC.

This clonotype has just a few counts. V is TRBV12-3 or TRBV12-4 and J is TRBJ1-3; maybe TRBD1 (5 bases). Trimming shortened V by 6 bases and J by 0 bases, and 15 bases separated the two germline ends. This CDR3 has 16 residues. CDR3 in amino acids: CASSPRASISGNTIYF. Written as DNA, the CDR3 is TGTGCCAGCAGCCCCAGGGCTTCTATCTCTGGAAACACCATATATTTT.

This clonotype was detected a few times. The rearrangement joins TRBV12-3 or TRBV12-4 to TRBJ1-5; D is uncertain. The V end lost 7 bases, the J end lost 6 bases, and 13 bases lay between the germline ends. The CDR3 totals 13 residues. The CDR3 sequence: CASNDRGSQPQHF. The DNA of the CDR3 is TGTGCCAGCAACGATCGGGGAAGTCAGCCCCAGCATTTT.

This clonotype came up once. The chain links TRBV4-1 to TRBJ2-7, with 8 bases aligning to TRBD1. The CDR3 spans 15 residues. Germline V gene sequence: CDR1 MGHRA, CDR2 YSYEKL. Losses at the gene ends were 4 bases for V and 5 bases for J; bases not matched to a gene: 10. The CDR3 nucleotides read TGCGCCAGCAGCCCTTCGGACAGGGACTTTAACGAGCAGTACGTC. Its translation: CASSPSDRDFNEQYV.

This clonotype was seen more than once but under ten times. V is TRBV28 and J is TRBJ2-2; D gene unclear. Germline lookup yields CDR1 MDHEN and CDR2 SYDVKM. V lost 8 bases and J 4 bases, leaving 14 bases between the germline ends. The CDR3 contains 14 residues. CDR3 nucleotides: TGTGCCAGCCATCCCACGAGTATCACCGGGGAGCTGTTTTTT. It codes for CASHPTSITGELFF. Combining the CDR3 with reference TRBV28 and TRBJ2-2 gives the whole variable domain DVKVTQSSRYLVKRTGEKVFLECVQDMDHENMFWYRQDPGLGLRLIYFSYDVKMKEKGDIPEGYSVSREKKERFSLILESASTNQTSMYLCASHPTSITGELFFGEGSRLTVL.

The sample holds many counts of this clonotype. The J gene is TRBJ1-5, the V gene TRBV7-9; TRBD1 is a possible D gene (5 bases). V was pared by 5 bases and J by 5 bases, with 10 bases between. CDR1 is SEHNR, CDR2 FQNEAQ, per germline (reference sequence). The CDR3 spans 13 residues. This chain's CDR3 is CASSPRDDQPQHF. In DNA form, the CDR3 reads TGTGCCAGCAGCCCGAGGGACGATCAGCCCCAGCATTTT.

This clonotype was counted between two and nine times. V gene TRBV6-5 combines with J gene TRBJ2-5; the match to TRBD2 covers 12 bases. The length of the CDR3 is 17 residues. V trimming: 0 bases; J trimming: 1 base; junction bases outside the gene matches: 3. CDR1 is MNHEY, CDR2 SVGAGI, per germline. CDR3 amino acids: CASSYSGLAGFQETQYF. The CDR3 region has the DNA TGTGCCAGCAGTTACTCTGGACTAGCGGGGTTCCAAGAGACCCAGTACTTC.

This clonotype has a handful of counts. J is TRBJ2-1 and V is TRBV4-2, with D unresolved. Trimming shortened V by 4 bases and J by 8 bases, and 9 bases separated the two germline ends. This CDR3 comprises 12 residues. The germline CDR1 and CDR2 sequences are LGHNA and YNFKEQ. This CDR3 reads CASSLPRDEQFF. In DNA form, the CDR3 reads TGTGCCAGCAGCCTCCCCCGTGATGAGCAGTTCTTC.

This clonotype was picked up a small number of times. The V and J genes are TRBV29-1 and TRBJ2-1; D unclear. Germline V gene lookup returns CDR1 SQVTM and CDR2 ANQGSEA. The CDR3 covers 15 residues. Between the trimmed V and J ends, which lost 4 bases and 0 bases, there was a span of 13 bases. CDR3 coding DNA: TGCAGCGTTGGCATCTTCCAGAGCTCCTACAATGAGCAGTTCTTC. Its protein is CSVGIFQSSYNEQFF.

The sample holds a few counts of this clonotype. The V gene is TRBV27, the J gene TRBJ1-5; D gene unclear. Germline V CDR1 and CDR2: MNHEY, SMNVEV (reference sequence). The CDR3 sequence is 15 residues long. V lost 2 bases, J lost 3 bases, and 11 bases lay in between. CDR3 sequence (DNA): TGTGCCAGCAGTTTAAGGCGGGCAATCAATCAGCCCCAGCATTTT. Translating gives CASSLRRAINQPQHF.

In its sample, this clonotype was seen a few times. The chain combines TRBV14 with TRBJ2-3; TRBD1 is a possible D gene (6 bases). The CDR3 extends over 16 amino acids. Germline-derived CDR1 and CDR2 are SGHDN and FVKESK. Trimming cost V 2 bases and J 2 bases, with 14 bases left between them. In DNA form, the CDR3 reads TGTGCCAGCAGCCAATCCCAGGGGTTCACCACAGATACGCAGTATTTT. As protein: CASSQSQGFTTDTQYF. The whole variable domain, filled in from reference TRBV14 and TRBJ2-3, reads EAGVTQFPSHSVIEKGQTVTLRCDPISGHDNLYWYRRVMGKEIKFLLHFVKESKQDESGMPNNRFLAERTGGTYSTLKVQPAELEDSGVYFCASSQSQGFTTDTQYFGPGTRLTVL.

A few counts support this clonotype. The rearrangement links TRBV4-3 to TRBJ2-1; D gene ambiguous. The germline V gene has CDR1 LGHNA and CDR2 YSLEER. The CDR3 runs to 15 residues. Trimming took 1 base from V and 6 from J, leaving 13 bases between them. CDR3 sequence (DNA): TGCGCCAGCAGCCAAGTGAGGACGATCCCCAATGAGCAGTTCTTC. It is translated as CASSQVRTIPNEQFF.